The present TCR beta chain was sequenced within a study of early T cells in non-severe SARS-CoV-2 infection. For the study at large: Unsorted whole blood bulk RNA was sequenced, with unpaired chains.

V gave up 6 bases and J gave up 0 bases, with 9 bases separating them. The V gene's germline CDR1 is KGHSH and CDR2 LQKENI. The CDR3 consists of 14 residues. Note on this clonotype: Antigen specificity is unknown.

Points from the study as a whole: Lookups in VDJdb leaned toward anti-spike CD8 responses and missed private and CD4 specificities.

Each single cDNA molecule received a unique molecular identifier. TCRdb reprocessed the 5' RACE reads with MiXCR, giving one entry per CDR3 protein. The data hold under 85,000 distinct CDR3 sequences, with 11% to 15% observed a single time. The chain is built from TRBV18 and TRBJ1-3, with unresolved D. The sequence was collected from an adult who was a healthcare worker with PCR-confirmed SARS-CoV-2 infection or an uninfected control (not recorded which). The specimen was whole blood. DNA for the CDR3: TGTGCCAGCTCCCAAGGCAGCTCTGGAAACACCATATATTTT. This sequence encodes CASSQGSSGNTIYF.